This T cell receptor (beta chain) was identified in a study of T cells after yellow fever vaccination. Whole-study context: Each low-cell-number fraction was prepared by means of SMART-Seq v4 Ultra Low Input. Study conclusions and caveats: The secondary response showed a weaker magnitude and a faster peak, day 5 versus 15.

As regards this clonotype: Its antigen is not known.

TCRdb itself ran the 5' RACE reads through MiXCR, one entry per CDR3 protein. The profile shows hundreds of thousands of distinct CDR3 sequences, roughly 21% of them singletons. The CDR3 spans 12 residues. Trimming removed 1 base at V and 7 bases at J, with 8 bases between. CDR1 is LGHNT, CDR2 FRNRAP, per germline. Sample: PBMCs, taken 15 days after the yellow fever booster vaccination. The J gene is TRBJ2-7, the V gene TRBV12-5; D remains unclear. The sequence derives from a man aged 25-45 years who received the YFV17D yellow fever vaccine. The CDR3 spells CASGLGTLEQYF. The CDR3 DNA is TGTGCTAGTGGTTTGGGCACCCTTGAGCAGTACTTC.